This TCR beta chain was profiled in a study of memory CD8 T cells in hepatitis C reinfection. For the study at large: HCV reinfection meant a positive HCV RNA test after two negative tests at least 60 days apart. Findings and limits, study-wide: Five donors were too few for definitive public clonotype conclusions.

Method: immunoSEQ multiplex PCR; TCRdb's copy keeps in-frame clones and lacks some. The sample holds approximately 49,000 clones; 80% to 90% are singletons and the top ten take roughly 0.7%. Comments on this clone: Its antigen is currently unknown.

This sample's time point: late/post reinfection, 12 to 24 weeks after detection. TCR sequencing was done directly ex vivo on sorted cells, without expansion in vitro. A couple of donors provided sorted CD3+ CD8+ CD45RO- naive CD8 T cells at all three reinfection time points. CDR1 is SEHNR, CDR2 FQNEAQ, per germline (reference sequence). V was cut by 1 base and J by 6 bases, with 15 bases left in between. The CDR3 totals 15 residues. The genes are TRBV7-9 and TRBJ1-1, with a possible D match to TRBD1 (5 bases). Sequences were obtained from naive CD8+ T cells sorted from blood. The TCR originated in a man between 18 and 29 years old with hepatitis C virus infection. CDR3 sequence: CASSLVAGMGAEAFF. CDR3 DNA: TGTGCCAGCAGCTTAGTAGCAGGGATGGGCGCTGAAGCTTTCTTT. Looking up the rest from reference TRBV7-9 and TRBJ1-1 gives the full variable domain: DTGVSQNPRHKITKRGQNVTFRCDPISEHNRLYWYRQTLGQGPEFLTYFQNEAQLEKSRLLSDRFSAERPKGSFSTLEIQRTEQGDSAMYLCASSLVAGMGAEAFFGQGTRLTVV.